This TCR beta chain was observed in a study of identical twins. This clonotype has a handful of counts. TCRdb called the 5' RACE reads again in MiXCR, with one record for every CDR3 protein. The table lists more than 250,000 distinct CDR3 sequences, less than 9% of them singletons. The ends lost 3 bases at V and 7 bases at J; junction bases unmatched: 10. The germline gives CDR1 DFQATT, CDR2 SNEGSKA (reference sequence). The CDR3 consists of 14 residues. The same sample was also used in a study of yellow fever vaccine responses in identical twins.

V usage is TRBV20-1 and J usage is TRBJ2-7, with TRBD2 matching 9 bases. The sequenced sample was memory (CD45RO+) T cells sorted from blood. The clonotype was recovered from a woman aged 18-35 years in good health. The CDR3 protein is CSASVASGKREQYF. The CDR3 DNA sequence: TGCAGTGCTAGTGTTGCTAGCGGGAAACGAGAGCAGTACTTC.